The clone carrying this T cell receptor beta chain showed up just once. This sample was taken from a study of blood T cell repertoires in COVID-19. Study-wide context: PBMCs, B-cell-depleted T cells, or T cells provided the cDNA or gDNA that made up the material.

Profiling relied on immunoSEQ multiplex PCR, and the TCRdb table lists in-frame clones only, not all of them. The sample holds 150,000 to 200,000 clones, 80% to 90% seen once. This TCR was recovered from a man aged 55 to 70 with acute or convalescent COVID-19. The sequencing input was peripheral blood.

Here the CDR3 DNA reads TGTGCCTGGAGTGTACTAAGCTTCACAGATACGCAGTATTTT. Translated, it gives CAWSVLSFTDTQYF. The gene calls are TRBV30 and TRBJ2-3; no reliable D call. V was clipped by 0 bases and J by 2 bases, with 9 bases between them. This CDR3 spans 14 amino acids. In germline, CDR1 is GTSNPN, CDR2 SVGIG (reference sequence).